These T cell receptor beta chains were read from a single sample in a study of blood T cell repertoires in COVID-19. Profiled with immunoSEQ multiplex PCR; TCRdb holds only in-frame clones, not every one. Here the sample spans over 45,000 clones, approximately 89% being singletons. Specimen: peripheral blood. The receptors shown here come from an elderly woman with acute or convalescent COVID-19. Both conserved end residues are part of each CDR3. Each record gives: J gene, V gene, clone size, D gene, CDR3 protein, CDR3 DNA. D genes are given only for firm matches. Clone size is shown for a subset of rows, as once, few, many or a class of expanded clone.

j_gene: TRBJ2-2
v_gene: TRBV10-3
abundance: few
d_gene: .
CDR3aa: CAISESITRRAGELFF
CDR3nt: TGTGCCATCAGTGAGTCGATAACACGGAGGGCCGGGGAGCTGTTTTTT

j_gene: TRBJ2-3
v_gene: TRBV28
abundance: .
d_gene: TRBD2
CDR3aa: CASRDGGDTDTQYF
CDR3nt: TGTGCCAGCAGGGACGGGGGGGACACAGATACGCAGTATTTT

j_gene: TRBJ2-7
v_gene: TRBV6-5
abundance: .
d_gene: .
CDR3aa: CASSRSGQNYEQYF
CDR3nt: TGTGCCAGCAGTCGTTCTGGACAGAACTACGAGCAGTACTTC

j_gene: TRBJ2-7
v_gene: TRBV30
abundance: .
d_gene: TRBD1
CDR3aa: CAWSKGTGLGEQYF
CDR3nt: TGTGCCTGGAGTAAGGGGACAGGGTTAGGCGAGCAGTACTTC

j_gene: TRBJ1-1
v_gene: TRBV25-1
abundance: .
d_gene: .
CDR3aa: CASSDLGWRNTEAFF
CDR3nt: TGTGCCAGCAGTGACCTCGGGTGGAGGAACACTGAAGCTTTCTTT

j_gene: TRBJ1-2
v_gene: TRBV14
abundance: many
d_gene: .
CDR3aa: CASSPGGDGANYGYTF
CDR3nt: TGTGCCAGCAGCCCTGGGGGGGACGGAGCTAACTATGGCTACACCTTC

j_gene: TRBJ1-2
v_gene: TRBV27
abundance: .
d_gene: .
CDR3aa: CASSQRGTNYGYTF
CDR3nt: TGTGCCAGCAGCCAGCGAGGGACTAACTATGGCTACACCTTC

j_gene: TRBJ2-1
v_gene: TRBV7-9
abundance: .
d_gene: TRBD2
CDR3aa: CASSPGTSDNEQFF
CDR3nt: TGTGCCAGCAGCCCCGGGACTAGCGACAATGAGCAGTTCTTC

j_gene: TRBJ1-3
v_gene: TRBV7-2
abundance: .
d_gene: .
CDR3aa: CASSSLGGSSGNTIYF
CDR3nt: TGTGCCAGCAGCTCCCTCGGGGGAAGCTCTGGAAACACCATATATTTT

j_gene: TRBJ1-4
v_gene: TRBV3-1/TRBV3-2
abundance: .
d_gene: .
CDR3aa: CASSQGFAGGEKLFF
CDR3nt: TGTGCCAGCAGCCAGGGCTTCGCCGGGGGTGAAAAACTGTTTTTT

j_gene: TRBJ1-1
v_gene: TRBV5-1
abundance: .
d_gene: .
CDR3aa: CASSLEGRAKNTEAFF
CDR3nt: TGCGCCAGCAGCTTGGAGGGCAGGGCCAAGAACACTGAAGCTTTCTTT

j_gene: TRBJ2-2
v_gene: TRBV5-1
abundance: .
d_gene: .
CDR3aa: CASSPTAGAGELFF
CDR3nt: TGCGCCAGCAGCCCCACGGCCGGGGCCGGGGAGCTGTTTTTT

j_gene: TRBJ1-5
v_gene: TRBV5-1
abundance: .
d_gene: .
CDR3aa: CASSWGLGSNQPQHF
CDR3nt: TGCGCCAGCAGTTGGGGGCTAGGCAGCAATCAGCCCCAGCATTTT

j_gene: TRBJ2-3
v_gene: TRBV12-5
abundance: few
d_gene: .
CDR3aa: CASGLVLGDTQYF
CDR3nt: TGTGCTAGTGGTTTGGTACTCGGGGATACGCAGTATTTT

j_gene: TRBJ2-3
v_gene: TRBV11-3
abundance: once
d_gene: .
CDR3aa: CASSLDGGGADTQYF
CDR3nt: TGTGCCAGCAGCTTAGATGGAGGGGGCGCAGATACGCAGTATTTT

j_gene: TRBJ1-4
v_gene: TRBV29-1
abundance: .
d_gene: .
CDR3aa: CSVTRDEKLFF
CDR3nt: TGCAGCGTGACCCGGGATGAAAAACTGTTTTTT

j_gene: TRBJ1-1
v_gene: TRBV5-6
abundance: .
d_gene: TRBD1
CDR3aa: CASSLGQGAGAFF
CDR3nt: TGTGCCAGCAGCTTGGGACAGGGGGCCGGAGCTTTCTTT

j_gene: TRBJ2-2
v_gene: TRBV18
abundance: .
d_gene: TRBD2
CDR3aa: CASSPFDLAANTGELFF
CDR3nt: TGTGCCAGCTCGCCCTTTGATCTAGCGGCGAACACCGGGGAGCTGTTTTTT

j_gene: TRBJ2-1
v_gene: TRBV27
abundance: .
d_gene: .
CDR3aa: CASSSPLGEQFF
CDR3nt: TGTGCCAGCAGTTCCCCCCTCGGTGAGCAGTTCTTC

j_gene: TRBJ2-1
v_gene: TRBV18
abundance: .
d_gene: TRBD2
CDR3aa: CASSTLAGGPDEQFF
CDR3nt: TGTGCCAGCTCAACCCTAGCGGGGGGGCCGGATGAGCAGTTCTTC

j_gene: TRBJ1-1
v_gene: TRBV6-5
abundance: few
d_gene: TRBD1
CDR3aa: CASSRDSNTEAFF
CDR3nt: TGTGCCAGCAGTCGGGACAGTAACACTGAAGCTTTCTTT

j_gene: TRBJ2-5
v_gene: TRBV10-2
abundance: .
d_gene: .
CDR3aa: CASSDLGLTQYF
CDR3nt: TGCGCCAGCAGTGACCTGGGACTGACCCAGTACTTC

j_gene: TRBJ1-2
v_gene: TRBV5-4
abundance: .
d_gene: .
CDR3aa: CASSLGGFNYGYTF
CDR3nt: TGTGCCAGCAGCTTGGGAGGTTTTAACTATGGCTACACCTTC

j_gene: TRBJ2-2
v_gene: TRBV14
abundance: .
d_gene: TRBD2
CDR3aa: CASSRSRTTSGITGELFF
CDR3nt: TGTGCCAGCAGCCGTTCAAGGACTACTAGCGGTATCACCGGGGAGCTGTTTTTT